The 7 T cell receptor beta chains listed next were all sequenced from one sample in a study of blood T cell repertoires in COVID-19. Some clones are missing from TCRdb's copy, which holds only in-frame ones; the method was immunoSEQ multiplex PCR. The table has over 100,000 clones, around 81% seen once; the top ten hold roughly 8.1%. Sequenced material: peripheral blood. These receptors all stem from an older woman with active or convalescent COVID-19.

The CDR3 bases are TGTGCCAGCAGCGAGCAACAGGAATATAATTCACCCCTCCACTTT. This encodes CASSEQQEYNSPLHF. The chain couples TRBV7-2 to TRBJ1-6; possibly TRBD1 for D (5 bases). This CDR3 comprises 15 residues. Trimming removed 5 bases from V and 4 bases from J, with 12 bases in between. CDR1 is SGHTA and CDR2 is FQGNSA in the germline V gene. The full variable domain, its missing parts supplied by reference TRBV7-2 and TRBJ1-6, is GAGVSQSPSNKVTEKGKDVELRCDPISGHTALYWYRQSLGQGLEFLIYFQGNSAPDKSGLPSDRFSAERTGGSVSTLTIQRTQQEDSAVYLCASSEQQEYNSPLHFGNGTRLTVT.

The chain joins TRBV2 to TRBJ1-6, with TRBD1 matching 11 bases. The V gene's germline CDR1 is SNHLY and CDR2 FYNNEI. The CDR3 covers 15 residues. V trimming: 6 bases; J trimming: 6 bases; junction bases outside the gene matches: 4. Here the CDR3 reads CASSGGTGGNSPLHF. DNA of the CDR3: TGTGCCAGCAGCGGAGGGACAGGGGGTAATTCACCCCTCCACTTT.

The table lists this clone with a count of one. The rearrangement links TRBV5-8 to TRBJ1-3; D not resolved. V was pared by 2 bases and J by 0 bases, with 9 bases between. The CDR3 runs to 15 residues. Germline CDR1 and CDR2: SGHTS and YDEGEE. The CDR3 DNA sequence: TGTGCCAGCAGCTTTGCCCTATTCTCTGGAAACACCATATATTTT. As protein: CASSFALFSGNTIYF. The full variable domain, completed using reference TRBV5-8 and TRBJ1-3, is EAGVTQSPTHLIKTRGQQATLRCSPISGHTSVYWYQQALGLGLQFLLWYDEGEERNRGNFPPRFSGRQFPNYSSELNVNALELEDSALYLCASSFALFSGNTIYFGEGSWLTVV.

This clone was detected once. As DNA, the CDR3 is TGTGCCAGCAGCGCCGGGGCGCGGGAGGTCACCGGGGAGCTGTTTTTT. It is translated as CASSAGAREVTGELFF. The chain employs TRBV7-9 and TRBJ2-2; 8 nucleotides agree with TRBD2. Germline V gives CDR1 SEHNR, CDR2 FQNEAQ (reference sequence). The CDR3 spans 16 residues. V gave up 5 bases and J gave up 4 bases; unmatched junction bases: 9.

The chain uses TRBV6-1 and TRBJ2-7; D uncertain. With 1 base removed from V and 1 base from J, the gap between germline ends came to 8 bases. CDR1 and CDR2 from the germline V gene are MNHNS and SASEGT. The CDR3 consists of 14 residues. CDR3 residues: CASSEGSKSYEQYV. The CDR3 coding sequence is TGTGCCAGCAGTGAAGGGAGCAAATCCTACGAGCAGTACGTC.

The chain uses TRBV7-2 and TRBJ1-1, with unresolved D. The CDR3 length is 14 residues. Germline assignment: CDR1 SGHTA and CDR2 FQGNSA. V dropped 1 base and J dropped 1 base, with 7 bases sitting between them. CDR3 region: CASSLGLRNTEAFF. The CDR3 DNA is TGTGCCAGCAGCTTAGGACTTCGGAACACTGAAGCTTTCTTT.

This clone was seen a handful of times. V usage is TRBV18 and J usage is TRBJ2-7, with 9 positions matching TRBD2. Unmatched junction bases numbered 3, after V lost 2 bases and J lost 1 base. This CDR3 spans 15 amino acids. CDR1 is KGHSH and CDR2 is LQKENI in the germline V gene. CDR3 in DNA: TGTGCCAGCTCACCATCCGCGGGAGGGTCCTACGAGCAGTACTTC. Protein product: CASSPSAGGSYEQYF. The full variable domain, in which reference TRBV18 and TRBJ2-7 provide the parts outside the CDR3, is NAGVMQNPRHLVRRRGQEARLRCSPMKGHSHVYWYRQLPEEGLKFMVYLQKENIIDESGMPKERFSAEFPKEGPSILRIQQVVRGDSAAYFCASSPSAGGSYEQYFGPGTRLTVT.